This T cell receptor (beta chain) was captured in a study of blood T cell repertoires in COVID-19. The CDR3 spans 13 residues. Per germline, CDR1 SQVTM and CDR2 ANQGSEA. V dropped 3 bases and J dropped 0 bases, with 8 bases sitting between them. Assay used: immunoSEQ multiplex PCR; TCRdb lists only in-frame clones, some missing. This repertoire shows 200,000 to 250,000 clones, roughly four fifths found once; its top ten account for 1.3%. This sequence joins TRBV29-1 and TRBJ1-1, with D uncertain. The sequencing sample was made of PBMCs or T cells enriched from blood (not recorded which). The source of this sequence is a woman aged 35 to 49 with acute COVID-19. The CDR3 reads CSVDKPLNTEAFF. CDR3 nucleotide sequence: TGCAGCGTTGATAAGCCGTTGAACACTGAAGCTTTCTTT.